The 10 T cell receptor beta chains given below trace back to one sample, sequenced in a study of cytomegalovirus exposure and HLA in healthy donors. 13 Jbeta primers and 60 Vbeta primers were used for the PCR. Sequenced by immunoSEQ multiplex PCR; TCRdb stores in-frame clones only, minus some. The sample table sets out 70,000 or so clones. Sequencing was performed on PBMCs. These receptors were taken from a man aged 40-55 years in good health and CMV-seronegative.

This rearrangement joins TRBV6-1 to TRBJ1-2; 9 nucleotides match TRBD1. The V and J ends lost 6 bases and 4 bases, in that order; junction bases with no gene match: 12. CDR3 length: 16 residues. Germline loops: CDR1 MNHNS, CDR2 SASEGT. CDR3 DNA sequence: TGTGCCAGCAGCGAATACAGGGGGCCATATGTCTATGGCTACACCTTC. Its protein is CASSEYRGPYVYGYTF.

The chain links TRBV7-8 to TRBJ2-1; 9 bases match TRBD1. Germline V gives CDR1 SGHVS, CDR2 FQNEAQ. There are 17 residues in the CDR3. After removal of 0 bases from V and 8 bases from J, the junction contained 11 bases not matched to a gene. DNA for the CDR3: TGTGCCAGCAGCTTAGCATTTTTGGACAGGGGAAAGGATGAGCAGTTCTTC. This translates into CASSLAFLDRGKDEQFF.

V gene TRBV28 combines with J gene TRBJ1-2; TRBD1 aligns across 8 bases. With V trimmed by 4 bases and J by 8 bases, 9 bases remained unmatched. The CDR3 extends over 14 amino acids. Germline V gene sequence: CDR1 MDHEN, CDR2 SYDVKM. In DNA form, the CDR3 reads TGTGCCAGCAGTTCCTTTCAGGGGGCGGGGGGCTACACCTTC. It yields the protein CASSSFQGAGGYTF.

This sequence joins TRBV28 and TRBJ1-2; 10 positions agree with TRBD1. Germline CDR1 and CDR2: MDHEN and SYDVKM. V was clipped by 8 bases and J by 8 bases; unmatched bases: 11. CDR3 length equals 14 residues. The CDR3 protein is CASVRDRGSLGYTF. CDR3 nucleotide sequence: TGTGCCAGCGTCCGGGACAGGGGTTCTTTGGGCTACACCTTC.

This chain uses TRBV18 with TRBJ2-7; D possibly corresponds to TRBD2 (6 bases). Germline V gene sequence: CDR1 KGHSH, CDR2 LQKENI. With 1 base removed from V and 3 bases from J, the gap between germline ends came to 10 bases. The CDR3 sequence is 14 residues long. The CDR3 region is CASSPREDHYEQYF. DNA for the CDR3: TGTGCCAGCTCACCACGGGAGGACCACTACGAGCAGTACTTC.

The chain recombines TRBV5-1 with TRBJ2-5; D perhaps matches TRBD1 (6 bases). This CDR3 has 14 residues. V lost 3 bases and J 4 bases, leaving 13 bases between the germline ends. Germline V gene data show CDR1 as SGHRS and CDR2 as YFSETQ. The CDR3 bases are TGCGCCAGCAGCTCGGCAGGACAGAGAGAGACCCAGTACTTC. Residues: CASSSAGQRETQYF.

V and J are TRBV7-9 and TRBJ1-2; TRBD1 agrees at 10 bases. This CDR3 has 18 amino acids. V lost 5 bases to trimming and J lost 0 bases; unmatched junction nucleotides: 12. CDR1 is SEHNR and CDR2 is FQNEAQ in the germline V gene (reference sequence). The CDR3 reads CASSRTGGGSGPNYGYTF. In DNA, the CDR3 is TGTGCCAGCAGCCGGACAGGGGGAGGTTCAGGACCTAACTATGGCTACACCTTC.

The chain couples TRBV4-1 to TRBJ2-2; TRBD2 might be the D (6 bases). This CDR3 is 21 amino acids long. Germline-derived CDR1 and CDR2 are MGHRA and YSYEKL. V was shortened by 2 bases and J by 5 bases, with 30 bases between the two germline ends. The CDR3 here is CASSQLAVPGRASVVTGELFF. Here the CDR3 DNA reads TGCGCCAGCAGCCAATTAGCGGTACCGGGCAGGGCCTCTGTCGTTACCGGGGAGCTGTTTTTT.

DNA for the CDR3: TGCAGCGCCCGGTTCTCTTATGGCTACACCTTC. Translated: CSARFSYGYTF. The chain couples TRBV29-1 to TRBJ1-2; D ambiguous. The V end was cut by 7 bases, the J end by 5 bases, with 11 bases between. There are 11 residues in the CDR3. The germline gives CDR1 SQVTM, CDR2 ANQGSEA.

The J gene is TRBJ2-4, the V gene TRBV28; the match to TRBD2 covers 7 bases. The trim removed 4 bases at V and 0 bases at J, leaving 12 bases unmatched. The CDR3 covers 18 residues. Per the germline V gene, CDR1 is MDHEN and CDR2 is SYDVKM. Here the CDR3 DNA reads TGTGCCAGCAGTTGGGGGGGGTGGGGCGATAAAGCCAAAAACATTCAGTACTTC. This codes for CASSWGGWGDKAKNIQYF. The entire variable domain, with the rest obtained from reference TRBV28 and TRBJ2-4, is as follows: DVKVTQSSRYLVKRTGEKVFLECVQDMDHENMFWYRQDPGLGLRLIYFSYDVKMKEKGDIPEGYSVSREKKERFSLILESASTNQTSMYLCASSWGGWGDKAKNIQYFGAGTRLSVL.